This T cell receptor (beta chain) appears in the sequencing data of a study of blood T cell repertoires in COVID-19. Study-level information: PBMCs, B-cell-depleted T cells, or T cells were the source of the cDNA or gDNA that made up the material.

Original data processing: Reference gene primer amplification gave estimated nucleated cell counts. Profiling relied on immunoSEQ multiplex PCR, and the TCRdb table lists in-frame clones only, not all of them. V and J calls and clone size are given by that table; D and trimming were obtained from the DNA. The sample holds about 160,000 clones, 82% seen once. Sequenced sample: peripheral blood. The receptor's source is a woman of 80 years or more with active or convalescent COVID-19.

CDR3 DNA sequence: TGTGCCAGCAGCGCGGACAGAACGAACACCGGGGAGCTGTTTTTT. This gives the protein CASSADRTNTGELFF. V and J are TRBV11-1 and TRBJ2-2; D is possibly TRBD1 (6 bases). This CDR3 is 15 amino acids long. CDR1 is SGHAT and CDR2 is FQDESV in the germline V gene (reference sequence). The ends were cut back, 5 bases at V and 0 bases at J, with 10 bases in the middle.